This TCR beta chain derives from a study of T cells in Graves' hyperthyroidism and ophthalmopathy (dated by TCRdb to about 2019). Regarding the study in general: To identify distinguishing TCR V-J signatures, a discovery cohort of around 100 patients was used, comprising 43 with Graves' ophthalmopathy and approximately 57 with stable Graves' hyperthyroidism. In several Graves' hyperthyroidism patients, the study also compared T-cell repertoires from thyroid tissue with T-cell repertoires from blood. The paper describes TCR Vbeta CDR3 sequencing of 120 to 150 peripheral blood samples, made up of around 41 ophthalmopathy patients, roughly 75 hyperthyroidism patients and 17 progressor patients. The 80 to 100 discovery patients were randomly divided into training and test sets at a 7:3 ratio. Prospective prediction of ophthalmopathy was tested in an independent validation cohort of 18 to 20 hyperthyroidism patients and 17 patients who later progressed to ophthalmopathy. After blood sampling, hyperthyroidism patients were treated with methimazole at a starting dose of 30 mg daily, and ophthalmopathy patients were treated with high-dose intravenous methylprednisolone. What the authors observed across the whole study: Ophthalmopathy was separated from stable hyperthyroidism by a 13 V-J signature model, with over 85% sensitivity and approximately 81% specificity obtained in cross-validation and 80%/75% obtained in testing. No statistical method was used to fix the sample size in advance, and group allocation was not hidden from the investigators. In validation, progression to ophthalmopathy was predicted by the model with around 70% sensitivity and 72.22% specificity, a median of approximately 6.5 months before onset. Most expanded thyroid clonotypes (frequency above 0.001) were also found in blood, which suggests that blood repertoires may mirror thyroid immune responses.

The study excluded patients with uncontrolled infections, other autoimmune diseases, pregnancy or lactation. Diagnoses relied on clinical symptoms, serum thyroxine and TRAb, thyroid ultrasound and orbital computed tomography. Trizol reagent was used to extract total RNA, and RNA quality was then checked on an Agilent 2100 Bioanalyzer. The TCR beta CDR3 regions were amplified from the RNA transcripts. The first round of RT-PCR for the TCR CDR3 was performed with the HTBI primer set and the Qiagen OneStep RT-PCR kit. A second multiplex PCR round built the libraries, followed by size selection and purification. Libraries were sequenced paired-end with 100 bp reads on an Illumina HiSeq2000. The study's processing was this. SOAPnuke was used to process the raw data, throwing out any read that contained adapters or uncalled bases, had a mean Phred below 15, or lacked an exact constant-primer or identifier match. COPE v1.2.5 was used to merge the high-quality paired reads, and each unique nucleotide sequence was defined as a clonotype. MiTCR v1.1 was used to align clonotypes to the IMGT TRBV, TRBD and TRBJ reference segments. Only V-J combinations with frequency above 0.0001, covering 99% to 99.2% of repertoires, were analysed. A TCS score was defined as the ratio between F50 (clonal expansion) and ExV (chaos), using BLOSUM62-based TCRdist between CDR3 peptides within each V-J. Welch's t-statistics and random forest reduced fewer than 600 V-J features to roughly 13, which were used in a naive Bayes classifier (R e1071). The Morisita-Horn index was used to measure how similar the thyroid and blood repertoires were. TCRdb reworked the public reads: Q25 trimming with fastp, MiXCR clone assembly, productive beta chains retained. Each record represents a unique CDR3 protein, reported with the most common genes and DNA among its rows. TCRdb assigned the V and J calls; the authors' analysis was not used. Within this sample are 550,000 to 700,000 distinct CDR3 sequences, with under 60% of them counted one time only. 15% to 20% of the sample goes to the ten largest clones.

The germline V gene provides CDR1 KGHSH and CDR2 LQKENI. Between the V and J ends, shortened by 2 bases and 7 bases respectively, the junction contains 17 bases. The CDR3 runs 15 residues from the cysteine to the phenylalanine. The kept DNA is CDR3 alone, 45 bases in frame from the first base. This clonotype was counted only a few times. This receptor's antigen is unknown. Base qualities are missing; no much larger clone stands one base away. The receptor was isolated from an adult woman with Graves' disease, either hyperthyroidism or ophthalmopathy (not recorded which). This chain joins TRBV18 to TRBJ1-2, with the D segment identity uncertain. Material: peripheral blood or thyroid tissue (not recorded which). The CDR3 has the sequence CASSPNVGIQGGYTF. The DNA is TGTGCCAGCTCACCAAACGTGGGGATACAAGGTGGCTACACCTTC. Beyond the CDR3, the reference TRBV18 and TRBJ1-2 genes provide the residues; the full variable domain reads: NAGVMQNPRHLVRRRGQEARLRCSPMKGHSHVYWYRQLPEEGLKFMVYLQKENIIDESGMPKERFSAEFPKEGPSILRIQQVVRGDSAAYFCASSPNVGIQGGYTFGSGTRLTVV.